Presented here are 20 T cell receptor beta chains from one specimen sequenced in a study of blood T cell repertoires in COVID-19. Data came from immunoSEQ multiplex PCR; TCRdb stores just in-frame clones and leaves some out. The sample lists about 260,000 clones, around 88% occurring once. Sequenced material: peripheral blood. The receptor source for this set is a man younger than 45 with active or convalescent COVID-19.

The rearrangement uses TRBV5-4 and TRBJ1-4; TRBD1 matches at 10 bases. This CDR3 is 17 amino acids long. CDR1 is SGHNT and CDR2 is YYREEE in the germline V gene (reference sequence). The ends lost 1 base at V and 0 bases at J; junction bases unmatched: 3. The CDR3: CASSLWDRGPTNEKLFF. The CDR3 DNA follows: TGTGCCAGCAGCTTGTGGGACAGGGGACCAACTAATGAAAAACTGTTTTTT.

This clone was detected only a few times. The genes are TRBV30 and TRBJ1-1, with 8 bases aligning to TRBD1. V lost 1 base and J lost 6; bases outside the gene matches: 4. Germline assignment: CDR1 GTSNPN and CDR2 SVGIG (reference sequence). The CDR3 covers 13 residues. In DNA form, the CDR3 reads TGTGCCTGGAGTGAGGACAGGGACTCTGAAGCTTTCTTT. Protein: CAWSEDRDSEAFF.

This clone has at least ten counts. The chain joins TRBV12-2 to TRBJ2-7; the D call of TRBD1 is as the table states it, not checked on the DNA. TRBV12-2 represents a pseudogene. This CDR3 has 18 residues. As DNA, the CDR3 is TGTGCAAGTCGCGCCGGGGGGCAGGGGGCCCCAAGTGCGAGGGAGCAGTACTTC. This codes for CASRAGGQGAPSAREQYF.

This chain joins TRBV6-1 and TRBJ2-7, with D maybe TRBD1 (5 bases). V was trimmed by 3 bases and J by 3 bases, leaving 12 bases between them. Germline-derived CDR1 and CDR2 are MNHNS and SASEGT. There are 14 residues in the CDR3. Written as DNA, the CDR3 is TGTGCCAGCAGTGAGTGGCCTCAGGGCTACGAGCAGTACTTC. Translating gives CASSEWPQGYEQYF.

The chain has TRBV5-6 and TRBJ2-1, with TRBD2 matching over 8 bases. Trimming removed 4 bases from V and 4 bases from J; junction bases left unmatched: 13. Germline V lookup: CDR1 SGHDT, CDR2 YYEEEE. The CDR3 sequence is 17 residues long. Here the CDR3 DNA reads TGTGCCAGCAGCCGCCGCCTCAGTAGCGGGGTGTACAATGAGCAGTTCTTC. It encodes CASSRRLSSGVYNEQFF.

Regarding this clone: The same CDR3 arises from other DNA sequences in this sample as well. V is TRBV5-1 and J is TRBJ2-7; D uncertain. V was cut by 0 bases and J by 4 bases, with 8 bases left in between. The CDR3 runs 13 residues. CDR1 is SGHRS and CDR2 is YFSETQ in the germline V gene. The CDR3, as DNA: TGCGCCAGCAGCTTGGTTACCGGGTACGAGCAGTACTTC. Amino acid sequence: CASSLVTGYEQYF.

The gene calls are TRBV14 and TRBJ1-4; possibly TRBD1 for D (6 bases). Trimming cost V 4 bases and J 2 bases, with 14 bases left between them. The CDR3 runs 16 residues. Looked up from germline, CDR1 is SGHDN and CDR2 is FVKESK. In nucleotides, the CDR3 is TGTGCCAGCAGCCGCCCCGGTCAGGGGACTAATGAAAAACTGTTTTTT. Encoded protein: CASSRPGQGTNEKLFF.

The V gene is TRBV9, the J gene TRBJ2-2, with TRBD2 matching over 8 bases. Trimming took 1 base from V and 11 from J; bases not matched to a gene: 13. The CDR3 totals 16 residues. Germline loops: CDR1 SGDLS, CDR2 YYNGEE. DNA of the CDR3: TGTGCCAGCAGCGTACGGGGTAGCGGGGCTACGTACGAGCTGTTTTTT. Its protein product is CASSVRGSGATYELFF.

This chain connects TRBV4-3 to TRBJ2-2, with 9 bases aligning to TRBD1. The CDR3 extends over 15 amino acids. The germline gives CDR1 LGHNA, CDR2 YSLEER. With V trimmed by 3 bases and J by 7 bases, 6 bases remained unmatched. The CDR3 protein is CASSQNRGLSGELFF. Here the CDR3 DNA reads TGCGCCAGCAGCCAGAACAGGGGGCTAAGCGGGGAGCTGTTTTTT.

The rearrangement joins TRBV6-5 to TRBJ1-5; D is unclear. The CDR3 is 12 amino acids. The V end lost 0 bases, the J end lost 9 bases, and 6 bases lay between the germline ends. Germline CDR1 MNHEY, CDR2 SVGAGI. The CDR3 loop is CASSYSGGPQHF. For the CDR3, the DNA is TGTGCCAGCAGTTACTCAGGCGGGCCCCAGCATTTT.

The chain employs TRBV29-1 and TRBJ2-7, with TRBD2 as a possible D gene (6 bases). CDR3 length: 15 residues. Germline V lookup: CDR1 SQVTM, CDR2 ANQGSEA. V shed 4 bases and J shed 2 bases, with 18 bases lying between them. CDR3 loop: CSVGGGSGKTYEQYF. CDR3 DNA sequence: TGCAGCGTTGGTGGGGGGTCAGGGAAAACCTACGAGCAGTACTTC.

This clone was recorded only once. The CDR3 nucleotides read TGTGCCAGCAGTTTTACAGGGGTCGGCACCGGGGAGCTGTTTTTT. It codes for CASSFTGVGTGELFF. The chain uses TRBV7-2 and TRBJ2-2, with 7 bases matching TRBD1. Trimming at V came to 6 bases and at J to 4 bases, leaving 8 bases not matched to a gene. The CDR3 length is 15 residues. CDR1 and CDR2 from the germline V gene are SGHTA and FQGNSA.

The chain couples TRBV18 to TRBJ2-3; 12 bases match TRBD2. The ends lost 3 bases at V and 6 bases at J; junction bases unmatched: 1. CDR1 KGHSH and CDR2 LQKENI come from the germline V gene. This CDR3 has 14 residues. In DNA, the CDR3 is TGTGCCAGCTCACCCGGACTAGCGGGGGATACGCAGTATTTT. This encodes CASSPGLAGDTQYF.

The V gene is TRBV4-3, the J gene TRBJ1-5; D gene ambiguous. Deletions cut 0 bases from V and 0 bases from J, with 18 bases between. The length of the CDR3 is 19 residues. Germline V gene lookup returns CDR1 LGHNA and CDR2 YSLEER. This CDR3 reads CASSQDRFGGMYSNQPQHF. The CDR3 DNA reads as TGCGCCAGCAGCCAAGATCGGTTTGGCGGAATGTATAGCAATCAGCCCCAGCATTTT.

The chain links TRBV7-9 to TRBJ1-1; D gene uncertain. Trimming pared 4 bases from V and 1 base from J, leaving 10 bases between. The germline V gene has CDR1 SEHNR and CDR2 FQNEAQ (reference sequence). CDR3 length: 14 amino acids. The CDR3 DNA reads as TGTGCCAGCAGCTCACCGAACAAGAACACTGAAGCTTTCTTT. Translating it yields CASSSPNKNTEAFF.

The V and J genes are TRBV19 and TRBJ2-1; 8 positions match TRBD1. This CDR3 contains 15 residues. CDR1 and CDR2 (germline): LNHDA, SQIVND (reference sequence). V dropped 4 bases and J dropped 5; count of bases not matched to a gene: 7. The CDR3 here is CASSTDRDSDNEQFF. The CDR3 nucleotides read TGTGCCAGTAGTACGGACAGGGACAGCGACAATGAGCAGTTCTTC.

This chain joins TRBV7-2 and TRBJ1-4; weak D call: TRBD1 (5 bases). The CDR3 consists of 14 residues. Trimming took off 1 base at V and 7 bases at J, with 10 bases between the two ends. CDR1 is SGHTA, CDR2 FQGNSA, per germline. The CDR3 sequence is CASSLGQGVEKLFF. As DNA, the CDR3 is TGTGCCAGCAGCTTAGGGCAGGGTGTTGAAAAACTGTTTTTT.

The chain joins TRBV6-5 to TRBJ1-2; 7 nucleotides align to TRBD1. V was clipped by 11 bases and J by 0 bases; unmatched bases: 12. This CDR3 is built from 15 residues. In germline, CDR1 is MNHEY, CDR2 SVGAGI. The CDR3 here is CALKGGDHPNYGYTF. The CDR3 DNA reads as TGTGCCTTAAAAGGGGGCGACCACCCTAACTATGGCTACACCTTC.

This sequence joins TRBV6-5 and TRBJ2-1, with 9 bases fitting TRBD2. CDR1 is MNHEY, CDR2 SVGAGI, per germline. CDR3 length: 14 residues. V shed 7 bases, J shed 8 bases, and the junction held 9 bases outside the gene matches. CDR3 sequence reads: CASTKGGLAHEQFF. CDR3 in DNA: TGTGCCAGCACCAAAGGGGGACTAGCCCATGAGCAGTTCTTC.

The chain is built from TRBV11-3 and TRBJ2-1; tentatively, D is TRBD2 (7 bases). V was clipped by 8 bases and J by 6 bases, with 17 bases between them. Germline CDR1 and CDR2: SGHNT and YENEEA. This CDR3 has 14 amino acids. The CDR3 here is CASGAGAPSNEQFF. The CDR3 nucleotides read TGTGCCAGCGGGGCGGGGGCACCCTCCAATGAGCAGTTCTTC.